This T cell receptor beta chain was identified in a study of ipilimumab plus nivolumab after autologous stem cell transplantation. Study-level information: Typical patient got 5 ipilimumab doses and roughly eight nivolumab doses (median). Both relapsed and primary refractory DLBCL were included.

Germline lookup yields CDR1 SGHDN and CDR2 FVKESK. The germline V and J ends were trimmed by 4 bases and 7 bases, with 11 bases remaining between them. This CDR3 comprises 12 residues. Here immunoSEQ multiplex PCR was the method, and the copy in TCRdb shows in-frame clones only, minus some. The table shows roughly 16,000 clones, with around 81% occurring only once. Starting 14 to 28 days after autologous transplant, ipilimumab 1 mg/kg was given. Through week 26, nivolumab 3 mg/kg IV was given weeks 1, 4, 7, 10, then biweekly. The sample in question was PBMCs, obtained in a trial of ipilimumab plus nivolumab as post-transplant consolidation. The sequence was collected from a male donor with diffuse large B-cell lymphoma. This rearrangement joins TRBV14 to TRBJ2-7; D possibly uses TRBD1 or TRBD2 (5 bases each). The CDR3 sequence is CASSLGTGEQYF. CDR3 nucleotide sequence: TGTGCCAGCAGCCTCGGGACCGGGGAGCAGTACTTC.